Listed here are 3 T cell receptor beta chains from one sample, sequenced in a study of CD8 T cells in ankylosing spondylitis. Each CDR3 protein is one row after TCRdb ran MiXCR on the 5' RACE reads. The table shows about 240,000 distinct CDR3 sequences, with around 8% occurring only once. Sample: blood, either unsorted or a sorted T cell fraction (not recorded which). These receptors were collected from a female donor with ankylosing spondylitis or in good health (not recorded which).

The table lists this clonotype with many counts. The chain uses TRBV5-1 and TRBJ1-4; 10 bases fit TRBD1. After removal of 4 bases from V and 6 bases from J, the junction contained 6 bases not matched to a gene. The CDR3 contains 15 residues. Germline CDR1 is SGHRS and CDR2 is YFSETQ. CDR3 residues: CASSGRTGGDEKLFF. CDR3 nucleotide sequence: TGCGCCAGCAGCGGCCGGACAGGGGGAGATGAAAAACTGTTTTTT.

This clonotype was detected only a few times. This chain joins TRBV30 and TRBJ1-3, with a tentative D call TRBD1 (5 bases). This CDR3 contains 12 residues. Trimming removed 5 bases at V and 4 bases at J, with 9 bases between. CDR1 and CDR2 from the germline V gene are GTSNPN and SVGIG (reference sequence). CDR3 protein: CAWLGPGNTIYF. The CDR3 coding sequence is TGTGCCTGGTTGGGGCCCGGAAACACCATATATTTT.

The sample holds many counts of this clonotype. This chain uses TRBV28 with TRBJ2-1; 13 nucleotides line up with TRBD2. This CDR3 spans 17 amino acids. After removal of 4 bases from V and 1 base from J, the junction contained 4 bases not matched to a gene. Germline V gene sequence: CDR1 MDHEN, CDR2 SYDVKM. The CDR3 loop is CASSSGLAGESYNEQFF. CDR3 coding DNA: TGTGCCAGCAGTTCCGGACTAGCGGGAGAATCCTACAATGAGCAGTTCTTC. Complete variable domain (other parts from reference TRBV28 and TRBJ2-1): DVKVTQSSRYLVKRTGEKVFLECVQDMDHENMFWYRQDPGLGLRLIYFSYDVKMKEKGDIPEGYSVSREKKERFSLILESASTNQTSMYLCASSSGLAGESYNEQFFGPGTRLTVL.